Each of the 15 T cell receptor beta chains below was sequenced from the same sample in a study of T cell responses to AZD1222 COVID-19 vaccine. Sequenced by immunoSEQ multiplex PCR; TCRdb stores in-frame clones only, minus some. The sample yields 120,000 or so clones, 92% seen once. The material was peripheral blood, obtained on day 0 of AZD1222 vaccination. These receptors originate from an adult in good health.

The V and J genes are TRBV9 and TRBJ2-1; D remains unclear. Germline CDR1 SGDLS, CDR2 YYNGEE. The CDR3 runs 16 residues. Trimming took off 4 bases at V and 2 bases at J, with 16 bases between the two ends. DNA of the CDR3: TGTGCCAGCAGCCCCCGAGGCCAGGTAACCTACAATGAGCAGTTCTTC. Residues: CASSPRGQVTYNEQFF.

The chain couples TRBV6-4 to TRBJ2-1; 12 bases are a match to TRBD2. Germline V gene data show CDR1 as MRHNA and CDR2 as SNTAGT. This CDR3 region has 13 residues. J was trimmed by 14 bases and V by 0 bases; bases with no gene match: 2. CDR3 sequence: CASSDSTSGSKFF. In DNA, the CDR3 is TGTGCCAGCAGTGACTCGACTAGCGGGAGCAAGTTCTTC.

The rearrangement links TRBV29-1 to TRBJ2-7, with 13 positions matching TRBD2. The length of the CDR3 is 16 residues. Per the germline V gene, CDR1 is SQVTM and CDR2 is ANQGSEA. V trimming: 3 bases; J trimming: 3 bases; junction bases outside the gene matches: 8. CDR3 bases: TGCAGCGTTGAGGGGACTAGCGGGATGTTTGACTACGAGCAGTACTTC. Amino acid sequence: CSVEGTSGMFDYEQYF.

This chain connects TRBV29-1 to TRBJ1-2; D perhaps matches TRBD1 (6 bases). The CDR3 covers 12 residues. Trimming left V 5 bases short and J 7 bases short, with 14 bases between. Per germline, CDR1 SQVTM and CDR2 ANQGSEA. CDR3 DNA: TGCAGCGTTCAACAGGGACGAGGTGGCTACACCTTC. It translates to CSVQQGRGGYTF.

This chain links TRBV28 with TRBJ1-5, with D tentatively TRBD1 (6 bases). CDR1 is MDHEN, CDR2 SYDVKM, per germline. Trimming removed 6 bases from V and 3 bases from J, with 12 bases in between. The CDR3 is made up of 14 amino acids. The DNA for the CDR3 is TGTGCCAGCAGGCAGGGGAGCCCCAATCAGCCCCAGCATTTT. Translation gives CASRQGSPNQPQHF.

V gene TRBV5-6 combines with J gene TRBJ2-1; D unclear. This CDR3 comprises 12 residues. V was pared by 1 base and J by 5 bases, with 4 bases between. The germline CDR1 and CDR2 sequences are SGHDT and YYEEEE. CDR3 sequence: CASSLSNNEQFF. Written as DNA, the CDR3 is TGTGCCAGCAGCTTGTCCAACAATGAGCAGTTCTTC.

J is TRBJ2-3 and V is TRBV6-5; TRBD2 aligns across 9 bases. Germline CDR1 reads MNHEY; CDR2 reads SVGAGI. V lost 7 bases and J lost 7; bases outside the gene matches: 6. The CDR3 runs to 13 residues. CDR3 residues: CASKASGTYTQYF. CDR3 DNA: TGTGCCAGCAAGGCTAGCGGGACCTATACGCAGTATTTT.

This clone was seen a single time. The chain carries TRBV28 and TRBJ1-2; D uncertain. The germline V gene encodes CDR1 MDHEN and CDR2 SYDVKM. CDR3 size: 11 residues. V lost 2 bases and J lost 8, with 6 bases in between. This CDR3 reads CASSLKWGYTF. The CDR3 DNA sequence: TGTGCCAGCAGTTTAAAGTGGGGCTACACCTTC.

The rearrangement uses TRBV3-1 (or the pseudogene TRBV3-2) and TRBJ2-1; 10 bases map to TRBD2. The V gene's germline CDR1 is LGHDT and CDR2 YNNKEL (reference sequence). The CDR3 length is 17 residues. Unmatched junction bases numbered 13, after V lost 1 base and J lost 10 bases. CDR3 sequence: CASSQVASGSPFGEQFF. As DNA, the CDR3 is TGTGCCAGCAGCCAAGTGGCTAGCGGGAGTCCTTTCGGAGAGCAGTTCTTC.

The rearrangement uses TRBV5-4 and TRBJ2-2; D gene uncertain. CDR1 and CDR2 from the germline V gene are SGHNT and YYREEE (reference sequence). This CDR3 has 16 residues. V shed 5 bases and J shed 5 bases, with 19 bases lying between them. DNA of the CDR3: TGTGCCAGCAGTCTTGGCGGTACGCCACTAACCGGGGAGCTGTTTTTT. Its translation: CASSLGGTPLTGELFF.

The J gene is TRBJ2-3, the V gene TRBV6-1, with D maybe TRBD1 (5 bases). This CDR3 region has 15 residues. V lost 0 bases, J lost 0 bases, and 7 bases lay in between. Germline CDR1 MNHNS, CDR2 SASEGT. CDR3 nucleotide sequence: TGTGCCAGCAGTGAAGCAGCAGGGAGCACAGATACGCAGTATTTT. Encoded protein: CASSEAAGSTDTQYF.

This chain joins TRBV6-5 and TRBJ2-2, with 8 bases that match TRBD2. Germline loops: CDR1 MNHEY, CDR2 SVGAGI. The V and J ends lost 9 bases and 6 bases, in that order; junction bases with no gene match: 9. The CDR3 spans 14 residues. The CDR3: CASGLAASAGELFF. The DNA of the CDR3 is TGTGCCAGTGGACTAGCAGCGAGTGCCGGGGAGCTGTTTTTT.

The genes are TRBV9 and TRBJ2-2, with 9 nucleotides matching TRBD1. The germline CDR1 and CDR2 sequences are SGDLS and YYNGEE. The length of the CDR3 is 17 residues. V dropped 0 bases and J dropped 4; count of bases not matched to a gene: 7. CDR3 in amino acids: CASSVGTGGSGTGELFF. The CDR3 DNA reads as TGTGCCAGCAGCGTAGGAACAGGGGGCTCAGGCACCGGGGAGCTGTTTTTT. The whole variable domain, remainder taken from reference TRBV9 and TRBJ2-2, is DSGVTQTPKHLITATGQRVTLRCSPRSGDLSVYWYQQSLDQGLQFLIQYYNGEERAKGNILERFSAQQFPDLHSELNLSSLELGDSALYFCASSVGTGGSGTGELFFGEGSRLTVL.

This chain joins TRBV20-1 and TRBJ2-7; a weak D match, TRBD2 (5 bases). CDR1 is DFQATT and CDR2 is SNEGSKA in the germline V gene (reference sequence). Trimming took 6 bases from V and 4 from J, leaving 10 bases between them. CDR3 length equals 11 residues. In DNA, the CDR3 is TGCAGTGCCAGAAGCGGATACGAGCAGTACTTC. Translation: CSARSGYEQYF.

This rearrangement joins TRBV5-1 to TRBJ1-2; perhaps TRBD1 as D (6 bases). The CDR3 runs to 14 residues. Germline CDR1 and CDR2: SGHRS and YFSETQ. V lost 4 bases and J lost 7, with 17 bases in between. The CDR3 loop reads CASSPGPGVSGYTF. As DNA, the CDR3 is TGCGCCAGCAGCCCGGGACCAGGGGTCTCTGGCTACACCTTC.